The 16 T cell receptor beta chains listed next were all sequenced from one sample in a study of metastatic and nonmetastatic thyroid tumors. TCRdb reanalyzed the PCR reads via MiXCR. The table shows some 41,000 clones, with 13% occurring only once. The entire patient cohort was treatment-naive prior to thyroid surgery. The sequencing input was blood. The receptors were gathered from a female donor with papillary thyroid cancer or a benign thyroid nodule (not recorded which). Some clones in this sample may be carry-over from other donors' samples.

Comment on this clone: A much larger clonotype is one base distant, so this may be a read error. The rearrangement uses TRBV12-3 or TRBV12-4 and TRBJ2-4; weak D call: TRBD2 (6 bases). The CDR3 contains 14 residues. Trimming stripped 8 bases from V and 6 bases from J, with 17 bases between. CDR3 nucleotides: TGTGCCAGCGGAGGGGAGTGCCACGGAAACATTCAGTACTTC. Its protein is CASGGECHGNIQYF.

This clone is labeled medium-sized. Here the CDR3 reads CASGALRNEQYF. The CDR3 DNA reads TGTGCCAGTGGGGCCCTACGTAACGAGCAGTACTTC. The chain couples TRBV6-1 to TRBJ2-7, with D tentatively TRBD1 (5 bases). V was cut by 9 bases and J by 5 bases, with 14 bases left in between. The V gene's germline CDR1 is MNHNS and CDR2 SASEGT. This CDR3 has 12 amino acids.

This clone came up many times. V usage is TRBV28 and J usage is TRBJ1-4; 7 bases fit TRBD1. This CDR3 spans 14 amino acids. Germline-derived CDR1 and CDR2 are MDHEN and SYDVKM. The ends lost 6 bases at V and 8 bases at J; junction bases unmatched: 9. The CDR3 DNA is TGTGCCAGCAGCCGACAGGGCAGTAGGGAAAAACTGTTTTTT. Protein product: CASSRQGSREKLFF.

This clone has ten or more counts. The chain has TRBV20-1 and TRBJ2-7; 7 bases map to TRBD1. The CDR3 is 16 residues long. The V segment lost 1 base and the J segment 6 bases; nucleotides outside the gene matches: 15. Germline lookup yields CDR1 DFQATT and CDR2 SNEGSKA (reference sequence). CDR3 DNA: TGCAGTGCTAGAGTTTTGAGGGAGACAGGGCGGTCCGAGCAGTACTTC. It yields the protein CSARVLRETGRSEQYF.

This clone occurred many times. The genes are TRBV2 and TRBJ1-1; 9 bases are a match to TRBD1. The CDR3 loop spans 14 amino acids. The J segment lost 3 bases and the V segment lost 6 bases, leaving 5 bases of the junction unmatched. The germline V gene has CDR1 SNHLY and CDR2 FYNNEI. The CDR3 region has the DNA TGTGCCAGCAGACGACAGGGGGGGGACACTGAAGCTTTCTTT. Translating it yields CASRRQGGDTEAFF.

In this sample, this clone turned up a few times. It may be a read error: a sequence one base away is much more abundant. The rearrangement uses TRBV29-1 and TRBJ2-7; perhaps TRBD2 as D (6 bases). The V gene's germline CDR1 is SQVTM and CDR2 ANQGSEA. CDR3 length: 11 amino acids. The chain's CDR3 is CSVTVDYDQYF. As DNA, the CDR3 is TGCAGCGTTACCGTGGACTACGATCAGTACTTC.

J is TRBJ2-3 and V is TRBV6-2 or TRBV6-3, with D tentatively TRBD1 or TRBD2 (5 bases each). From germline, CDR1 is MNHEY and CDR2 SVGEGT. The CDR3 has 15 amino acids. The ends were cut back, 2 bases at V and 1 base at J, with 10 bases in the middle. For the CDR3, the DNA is TGTGCCAGCAGTTACACTAGAGGGGGCACAGATACGCAGTATTTT. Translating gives CASSYTRGGTDTQYF.

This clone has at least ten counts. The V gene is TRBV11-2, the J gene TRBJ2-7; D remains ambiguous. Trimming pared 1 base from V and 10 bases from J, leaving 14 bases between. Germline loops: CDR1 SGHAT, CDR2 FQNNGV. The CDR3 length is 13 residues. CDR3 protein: CASSLVTEGQQYF. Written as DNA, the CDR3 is TGTGCCAGCAGCTTAGTCACGGAAGGTCAACAGTACTTC.

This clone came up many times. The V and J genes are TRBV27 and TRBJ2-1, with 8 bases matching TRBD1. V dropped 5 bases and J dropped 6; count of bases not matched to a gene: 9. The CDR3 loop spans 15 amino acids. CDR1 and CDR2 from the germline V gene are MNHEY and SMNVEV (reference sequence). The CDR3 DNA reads TGTGCCAGCAGTCTTGCAACAGGACAGGGCAATGAGCAGTTCTTC. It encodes CASSLATGQGNEQFF.

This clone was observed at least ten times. The CDR3 sequence: CASSLAGREQFF. Written as DNA, the CDR3 is TGTGCCAGCAGTTTGGCAGGGAGGGAGCAGTTCTTC. The chain employs TRBV28 and TRBJ2-1; D may be TRBD2 (6 bases). CDR1 and CDR2 from the germline V gene are MDHEN and SYDVKM. The CDR3 is 12 amino acids. V was shortened by 3 bases and J by 10 bases, with 10 bases between the two germline ends.

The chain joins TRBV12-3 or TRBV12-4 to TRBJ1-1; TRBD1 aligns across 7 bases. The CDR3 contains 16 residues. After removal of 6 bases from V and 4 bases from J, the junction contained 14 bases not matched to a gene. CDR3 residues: CASRLRGGVRRTEAFF. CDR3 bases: TGTGCCAGCAGACTCAGAGGGGGCGTTAGACGCACTGAAGCTTTCTTT.

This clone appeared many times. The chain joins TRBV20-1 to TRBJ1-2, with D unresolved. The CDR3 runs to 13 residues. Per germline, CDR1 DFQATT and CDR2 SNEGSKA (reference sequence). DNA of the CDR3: TGCAGGCCTTGGCCCGAAGCTAACTATGGCTACACCTTC. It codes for CRPWPEANYGYTF.

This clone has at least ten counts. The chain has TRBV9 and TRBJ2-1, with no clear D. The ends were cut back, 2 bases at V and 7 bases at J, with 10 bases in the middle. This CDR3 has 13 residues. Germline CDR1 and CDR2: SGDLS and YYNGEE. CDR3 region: CASSVPSLNEQFF. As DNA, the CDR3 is TGTGCCAGCAGCGTCCCCTCGCTTAATGAGCAGTTCTTC.

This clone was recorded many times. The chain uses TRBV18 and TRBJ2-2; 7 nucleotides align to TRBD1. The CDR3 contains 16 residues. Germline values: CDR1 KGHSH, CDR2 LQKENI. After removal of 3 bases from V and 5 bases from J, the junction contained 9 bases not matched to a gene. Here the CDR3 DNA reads TGTGCCAGCTCACCGTCAACAGGGGCAGGGACCGGGGAGCTGTTTTTT. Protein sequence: CASSPSTGAGTGELFF.

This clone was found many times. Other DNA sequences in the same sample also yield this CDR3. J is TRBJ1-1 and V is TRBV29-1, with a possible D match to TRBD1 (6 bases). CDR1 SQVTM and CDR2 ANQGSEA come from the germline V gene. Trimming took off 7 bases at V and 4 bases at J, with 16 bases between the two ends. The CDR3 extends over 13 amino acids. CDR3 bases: TGCAGCGCCCAAATAGGGGGGAGCACTGAAGCTTTCTTT. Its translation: CSAQIGGSTEAFF.

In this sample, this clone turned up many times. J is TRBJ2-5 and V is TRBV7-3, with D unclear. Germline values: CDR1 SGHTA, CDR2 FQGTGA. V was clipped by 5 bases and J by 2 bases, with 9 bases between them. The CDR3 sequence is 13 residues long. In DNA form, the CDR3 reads TGTGCCAGCAGCCTCTTGGGACAAGAGACCCAGTACTTC. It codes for CASSLLGQETQYF.